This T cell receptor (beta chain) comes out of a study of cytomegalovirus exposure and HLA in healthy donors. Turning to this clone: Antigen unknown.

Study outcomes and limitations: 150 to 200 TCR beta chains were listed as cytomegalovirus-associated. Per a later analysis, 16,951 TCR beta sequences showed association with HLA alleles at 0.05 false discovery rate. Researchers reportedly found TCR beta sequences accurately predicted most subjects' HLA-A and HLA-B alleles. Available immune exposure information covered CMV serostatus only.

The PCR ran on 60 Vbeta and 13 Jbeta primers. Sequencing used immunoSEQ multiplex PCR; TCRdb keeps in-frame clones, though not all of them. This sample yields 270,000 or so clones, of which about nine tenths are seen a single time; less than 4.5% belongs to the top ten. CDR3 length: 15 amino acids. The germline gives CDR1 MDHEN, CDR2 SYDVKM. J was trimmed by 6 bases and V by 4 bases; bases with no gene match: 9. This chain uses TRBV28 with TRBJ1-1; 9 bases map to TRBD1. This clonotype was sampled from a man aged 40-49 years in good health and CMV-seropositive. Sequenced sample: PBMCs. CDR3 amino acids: CASSSQQGAGSEAFF. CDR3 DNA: TGTGCCAGCAGTTCTCAACAGGGGGCAGGTTCTGAAGCTTTCTTT.